A single sample is the source of the 3 T cell receptor beta chains below, sequenced in a study of control samples from healthy donors and cancer patients. Sequencing was performed with immunoSEQ multiplex PCR; in TCRdb, only in-frame clones are kept and a portion is missing. The data hold more than 95,000 clones, with over 80% observed a single time. The sample comprised PBMCs. The receptors were gathered from a man older than 75 with head and neck cancer.

The chain employs TRBV5-1 and TRBJ2-5; 12 bases agree with TRBD2. The V gene's germline CDR1 is SGHRS and CDR2 YFSETQ. The CDR3 has 16 residues. Trimming cost V 5 bases and J 5 bases; bases outside gene matches: 10. This CDR3 is CASSLRLAGEEETQYF. The CDR3 coding sequence is TGCGCCAGCAGTCTAAGACTAGCGGGAGAGGAGGAGACCCAGTACTTC.

The genes are TRBV5-1 and TRBJ1-1, with TRBD1 identical over 7 bases. The CDR3 contains 14 residues. V was pared by 3 bases and J by 0 bases, with 2 bases of the junction left unmatched. CDR1 SGHRS and CDR2 YFSETQ come from the germline V gene. The CDR3 region has the DNA TGCGCCAGCAGCTGGGACAGCTTGAACACTGAAGCTTTCTTT. Its translation is CASSWDSLNTEAFF.

The rearrangement uses TRBV25-1 and TRBJ2-3; D is undetermined. V dropped 0 bases and J dropped 6 bases, with 1 base sitting between them. The CDR3 has 11 residues. Per the germline V gene, CDR1 is MGHDK and CDR2 is SYGVNS. The CDR3: CASSEYDTQYF. The CDR3 DNA sequence: TGTGCCAGCAGTGAATATGATACGCAGTATTTT.